These T cell receptor beta chains were read from a single sample in a study of Graves' ophthalmopathy and Graves' hyperthyroidism. TCRdb analysed the multiplex PCR reads with MiXCR anew, one entry per CDR3 protein. The sample holds around 1,200,000 distinct CDR3 sequences; about two fifths are singletons and the top ten take approximately 12%. The specimen sequenced was peripheral blood or thyroid tissue (not recorded which). All receptors come from an adult man with Graves' hyperthyroidism. Both conserved end residues are trimmed from each CDR3.

>TRBV29-1|TRBJ1-2
SVGWGPGGGYT
>TRBV29-1|TRBJ1-4
SVERGRGLF
>TRBV2|TRBJ2-7
ASSEDRGYEQY
>TRBV13|TRBJ2-7
ASRYYTDPAYEQY
>TRBV2|TRBJ2-2
ASAPASPRGANTGELF
>TRBV5-1|TRBJ2-7
ASSQDISWYEQY
>TRBV7-9|TRBJ2-2
ASSQDGGAAVELF
>TRBV7-2|TRBJ2-7
ASSHPGTGADEQY
>TRBV10-3|TRBJ1-6
AISDSHYNSPLH
>TRBV20-1|TRBJ1-2
SARDSSGSFFRDYGYT
>TRBV7-9|TRBJ1-4
ASSLEGSSAQKLF
>TRBV15|TRBJ1-4
ATSRPPLGGAEKLF